A single sample is the source of the 8 T cell receptor beta chains below, sequenced in a study of cytomegalovirus exposure and HLA in healthy donors. The primer mix had 60 Vbeta and 13 Jbeta primers. Assay: immunoSEQ multiplex PCR; the TCRdb copy retains only in-frame clones and omits some. In total, the table holds under 65,000 clones. The sequencing sample was made of PBMCs. All receptors derive from a woman between 35 and 50 years old in good health and CMV-seronegative.

The rearrangement links TRBV27 to TRBJ2-7, with 7 positions matching TRBD2. Trimming cost V 8 bases and J 4 bases; bases outside gene matches: 14. Germline V gene lookup returns CDR1 MNHEY and CDR2 SMNVEV (reference sequence). The length of the CDR3 is 15 residues. The DNA for the CDR3 is TGTGCCAGCGCGGCGGGTACGGGACTAAGGTACGAGCAGTACTTC. As protein: CASAAGTGLRYEQYF.

The gene calls are TRBV6-6 and TRBJ2-7; D remains unclear. The germline gives CDR1 MNHNY, CDR2 SVGAGI (reference sequence). Deletions cut 0 bases from V and 5 bases from J, with 14 bases between. The length of the CDR3 is 15 residues. This CDR3 reads CASSYSTDERDEQYF. CDR3 DNA sequence: TGTGCCAGCAGTTACTCGACTGACGAACGAGACGAGCAGTACTTC.

The V gene is TRBV9, the J gene TRBJ1-4; 10 bases fit TRBD1. The trim removed 3 bases at V and 8 bases at J, leaving 4 bases unmatched. The germline V gene has CDR1 SGDLS and CDR2 YYNGEE. CDR3 length equals 14 residues. The CDR3: CASSGQGAGEKLFF. The CDR3, as DNA: TGTGCCAGCAGCGGACAGGGGGCGGGCGAAAAACTGTTTTTT. Together with reference TRBV9 and TRBJ1-4, the CDR3 gives the full variable domain: DSGVTQTPKHLITATGQRVTLRCSPRSGDLSVYWYQQSLDQGLQFLIQYYNGEERAKGNILERFSAQQFPDLHSELNLSSLELGDSALYFCASSGQGAGEKLFFGSGTQLSVL.

The V and J genes are TRBV25-1 and TRBJ2-5; 7 bases fit TRBD1. The tail of the sequence fits TRBJ2-7 better, so the J call may be wrong. The germline gives CDR1 MGHDK, CDR2 SYGVNS. The CDR3 loop spans 14 amino acids. CDR3 protein: CASSDTTGAYEQYF. In DNA, the CDR3 is TGTGCCAGCAGTGATACTACAGGGGCCTACGAGCAGTACTTC.

The rearrangement links TRBV2 to TRBJ2-7, with D perhaps matching TRBD2 (5 bases). V was clipped by 11 bases and J by 6 bases, with 17 bases between them. The CDR3 covers 12 residues. Germline V gene sequence: CDR1 SNHLY, CDR2 FYNNEI. The CDR3 region is CAGRGGLGEQYF. CDR3 DNA sequence: TGTGCCGGTCGAGGAGGCCTGGGCGAGCAGTACTTC.

The chain couples TRBV28 to TRBJ1-1; 9 bases match TRBD1. J lost 3 bases, V lost 6 bases, and 8 bases had no gene match. CDR1 is MDHEN, CDR2 SYDVKM, per germline. The CDR3 consists of 15 residues. The CDR3 DNA reads as TGTGCCAGCAGGCAACAGGGGGCGCATTACACTGAAGCTTTCTTT. It is translated as CASRQQGAHYTEAFF.

This chain uses TRBV18 with TRBJ2-5, with 9 bases that match TRBD1. The CDR3 totals 15 residues. Trimming at V came to 5 bases and at J to 5 bases, leaving 9 bases not matched to a gene. Germline V gives CDR1 KGHSH, CDR2 LQKENI. The CDR3 loop is CASSAGQGPEETQYF. CDR3 nucleotide sequence: TGTGCCAGCTCAGCCGGACAGGGGCCAGAGGAGACCCAGTACTTC.

This chain joins TRBV7-2 and TRBJ2-7; 13 nucleotides agree with TRBD2. The junction had 5 bases not matched to a gene; V was cut back by 7 bases and J by 5 bases. The CDR3 loop spans 14 amino acids. Germline values: CDR1 SGHTA, CDR2 FQGNSA. CDR3 protein: CASTLGLAGDEQYF. CDR3 in DNA: TGTGCCAGCACCCTAGGACTAGCGGGAGACGAGCAGTACTTC.